This T cell receptor (beta chain) was obtained from a study of blood T cells in healthy people across ages (dated by TCRdb to the mid-2010s). Regarding the research as a whole: In model experiments, roughly one uniquely barcoded TCR beta cDNA molecule per two T cells was captured by template switching. To track age-related changes in TCR beta repertoire diversity, the study relied on deep sequencing normalized with unique cDNA molecular identifiers. Donors were grouped into four age groups: young (average roughly 15 years), middle-aged (39), aged (about 60) and long-lived (roughly 80). For two donors (one aged 18 to 30 and one aged 80 or older), the study analyzed two additional independent replicas of 1 million unique cDNA reads from the same blood draw.

Donors were a few dozen systemically healthy Caucasian individuals from Russia aged roughly 6 to 95 years. Ten milliliters of peripheral blood were drawn from each donor into EDTA-treated Vacutainer tubes. Ficoll-Paque density-gradient centrifugation was used to isolate PBMCs, with at least 7 million per sample. Trizol reagent was used to extract total RNA from the PBMCs, yielding at least 6 micrograms per sample. For every donor, an aliquot of PBMCs went through flow cytometry to measure the percentages of naive CD45RAhigh/CD27high T cells. The protocol used for the library was 5' RACE. Reads for this sample came from an Illumina HiSeq 2500. The second PCR ran for about 6 to 12 cycles and used a J-beta primer mix along with a sample-barcoded 5' primer. A unique molecular identifier was introduced onto each TCR beta cDNA molecule by a template-switch 5' adaptor carrying 12 random nucleotides. Each sample yielded at least 3 million CDR3-containing paired-end reads. First-strand cDNA was synthesized from all RNA with the Mint cDNA synthesis kit, primed by a TRBC-specific oligonucleotide. Following uracil-DNA glycosylase treatment, a first 18-cycle PCR with universal primers M1SS and BC2_uni_R was performed on all cDNA. In the original analysis: Normalization of each sample was performed by random selection of 1 million high-quality reads, each carrying a distinct molecular identifier. Reads with shared molecular identifiers were discarded instead of being binned into consensus sequences. CDR3 identification, clonotype clustering and error correction used MiTCR with a Q25 quality threshold and the strictest error-elimination algorithm. A nonparametric unseen species model with Euler transformation was used to estimate lower-bound total TCR beta diversity. TCRdb passed the public sequencing reads through fastp at Q25 and MiXCR, retaining productive beta sequences. All rows with the same CDR3 protein become a single entry with the most common DNA and genes. The V and J calls were not made by the authors but by TCRdb's processing. The sample table contains 780,000 or so distinct CDR3 sequences; only one count was recorded for around 25% of them. The ten largest clones add up to approximately 3.7% of the sample.

Remarks on this clonotype: Its antigen has not been determined. Base-call qualities are not available, and no considerably larger clone is one nucleotide away.

General findings and caveats noted by the study authors: As age increased, observed TCR beta diversity per million T cells dropped in a roughly linear way, and a significant reduction was already evident by age 40. The percentage of naive T cells measured by flow cytometry correlated strongly with observed TCR beta diversity. Compared with the aged group, more naive CD4+ T cells, fewer expanded clones and increased TCR diversity were shown by the long-lived group, suggesting age selection. Estimates of total diversity from one million sequenced T cells were regarded as lower bounds and underestimates. Conclusive comparison of naive and antigen-experienced compartments was prevented by the profiling of bulk unsorted PBMCs. Because the CMV infection status of the donors was unknown, age-related changes in expanded clonotypes may potentially have been confounded.

The CDR3 has 15 amino acids, counting the end cysteine and phenylalanine. Left in the record is the CDR3 DNA by itself, 45 bases read in frame from the first base. The germline V gene encodes CDR1 LGHNA and CDR2 YNFKEQ. Another study also made use of these data, one on T cells of mothers and their children. In that second paper, the authors write: Nine systemically healthy Caucasian individuals, comprising three mothers and their six children, were included as donors. cDNA synthesis used all of the extracted RNA, with around 1.5 ug of RNA in each 15 ul reaction. In the second PCR, the M1S primer introduced both the sample barcodes and 2-4 random nucleotides. Each mother yielded over 8.5 million TCR beta CDR3 reads and each child 2.5 million to 3 million reads. Thymic selection similarly shapes TCR recombination output in related and unrelated pairs, with minor effect from inherited differences. Normalized repertoire overlap in related mother-child pairs was always slightly higher than in unrelated mother-child pairs, but the difference was never significant. No persistent microchimeric T cell clones were detected, at a sensitivity of approximately 100 clones per million clonotypes. To look for features that set related mother-child pairs apart from unrelated individuals, the researchers ran deep NGS to compare the TCR beta repertoires of mothers and children. Mothers averaged around 40 +/- 4 years of age and children averaged around 10 +/- 4 years. After adapter ligation was performed with NEBNext reagents, the libraries were sequenced on an Illumina HiSeq 2000 with 100+100 nt paired-end reads. To avoid cross-contamination, the mother libraries and the child libraries were prepared a month apart and sequenced in separate runs. For each donor, between roughly 500,000 and 2,300,000 distinct TCR beta clonotypes were identified. Naive TCR beta clonotypes were estimated from low-frequency clonotypes matched to each donor's FACS-determined naive share, without sorting.

The chain is encoded by TRBV4-2 joined to TRBJ2-1, with 9 middle bases fitting TRBD2. The DNA matches TRBJ2-5 better at its end, which makes the J call doubtful. The specimen sequenced was blood. The TCR originated in a boy between 10 and 17 years old in good health. The CDR3 reads CASSQELTSGETQYF. The nucleotide sequence reads TGTGCCAGCAGCCAGGAGTTGACTAGCGGAGAGACCCAGTACTTC.